The sequence of this TCR beta chain was determined in a study of blood T cell repertoires in COVID-19. Across the whole study: Italy, Spain and the United States were the sources of the convalescent and acute COVID-19 samples.

Here immunoSEQ multiplex PCR was the method, and the copy in TCRdb shows in-frame clones only, minus some. The sample lists under 60,000 clones; over 90% were seen once. V lost 1 base and J lost 6, with 16 bases in between. The germline V gene encodes CDR1 LNHNV and CDR2 YYDKDF (reference sequence). The CDR3 totals 16 residues. This chain uses TRBV15 with TRBJ1-3; D not certain. The sequenced sample was peripheral blood. The source of this sequence is a man in his fifties or sixties with acute or convalescent COVID-19. The CDR3 here is CATSRGWQATENTIYF. The DNA for the CDR3 is TGTGCCACCAGCAGAGGTTGGCAGGCAACGGAAAACACCATATATTTT.